The 27 T cell receptor beta chains in this list originate from one sample, sequenced in a study of graft-versus-host responses after intestinal transplantation. Their target antigens are unknown. TCRdb's copy holds only in-frame clones and misses some; the assay was immunoSEQ multiplex PCR. The sample consists of around 110,000 clones, around nine tenths of them appearing once. The sequencing here drew on unstimulated CD4+ T cells sorted from spleen or lymph node cells, taken before intestinal transplant. All receptors derive from a human donor who received an intestinal transplant.

The gene calls are TRBV6-6 and TRBJ2-7; TRBD1 agrees at 11 bases. The CDR3 runs to 14 residues. The germline V gene has CDR1 MNHNY and CDR2 SVGAGI (reference sequence). With V trimmed by 6 bases and J by 3 bases, 4 bases remained unmatched. DNA of the CDR3: TGTGCCAGCAGACCCGGGACAGGGGGCTACGAGCAGTACTTC. Translating gives CASRPGTGGYEQYF.

This chain uses TRBV7-2 with TRBJ2-7; maybe TRBD1 (6 bases). The germline CDR1 and CDR2 sequences are SGHTA and FQGNSA. The CDR3 loop spans 17 amino acids. With 4 bases removed from V and 2 bases from J, the gap between germline ends came to 21 bases. CDR3 amino acids: CASSWRQAVRDPYEQYF. DNA for the CDR3: TGTGCCAGCAGCTGGAGACAGGCCGTAAGGGATCCCTACGAGCAGTACTTC.

This clone was recorded once. The chain employs TRBV29-1 and TRBJ2-5; TRBD2 aligns across 8 bases. The CDR3 runs 13 residues. Looked up from germline, CDR1 is SQVTM and CDR2 is ANQGSEA. Trimming removed 4 bases from V and 3 bases from J; junction bases left unmatched: 4. The chain's CDR3 is CSVVGTSKETQYF. The CDR3 region has the DNA TGCAGCGTTGTGGGGACTAGTAAAGAGACCCAGTACTTC.

The chain links TRBV4-3 to TRBJ2-1, with D possibly TRBD1 on 5 matching bases. Germline CDR1 and CDR2: LGHNA and YSLEER. The V end was cut by 1 base, the J end by 0 bases, with 10 bases between. This CDR3 has 16 amino acids. For the CDR3, the DNA is TGCGCCAGCAGCCAAGCAGAACAGGCCTCCTACAATGAGCAGTTCTTC. This translates into CASSQAEQASYNEQFF.

In nucleotides, the CDR3 is TGTGCCAGCAGTTACGGTGTCAAGGCGGGGGAGCAGTACTTC. Its translation is CASSYGVKAGEQYF. The V and J genes are TRBV6-6 and TRBJ2-7, with D possibly being TRBD2 (6 bases). Trimming took 2 bases from V and 7 from J, leaving 15 bases between them. Germline V gives CDR1 MNHNY, CDR2 SVGAGI (reference sequence). The CDR3 is made up of 14 amino acids.

The chain couples TRBV27 to TRBJ1-1; D may be TRBD1 (6 bases). This CDR3 contains 13 residues. Between the trimmed V and J ends, which lost 8 bases and 1 base, there was a span of 11 bases. The V gene's germline CDR1 is MNHEY and CDR2 SMNVEV (reference sequence). The CDR3 nucleotides are TGTGCCAGCCAATTCAGGGGGAACACTGAAGCTTTCTTT. It yields the protein CASQFRGNTEAFF.

Worth noting for this clone: The junction does not match germline at one end; this may be a read error. The chain couples TRBV28 to TRBJ1-2; a weak D match, TRBD1 (5 bases). This CDR3 has 13 residues. The V gene's germline CDR1 is MDHEN and CDR2 SYDVKM. CDR3 sequence (DNA): TGTGCCAGCACTTTAAGGGGTAGATATGGCTACACCTTC. It specifies CASTLRGRYGYTF.

The rearrangement links TRBV7-9 to TRBJ1-2; D uncertain. Trimming stripped 7 bases from V and 2 bases from J, with 14 bases between. Germline V gene data show CDR1 as SEHNR and CDR2 as FQNEAQ (reference sequence). The CDR3 sequence is 14 residues long. CDR3 coding DNA: TGTGCCAGCACCCCGGTCGGGGTGAACTATGGCTACACCTTC. Translated: CASTPVGVNYGYTF.

This clone was observed a handful of times. The V and J genes are TRBV6-1 and TRBJ2-7; 11 positions match TRBD2. The CDR3 is 15 residues long. Germline CDR1 and CDR2: MNHNS and SASEGT. Trimming took 1 base from V and 3 from J; bases not matched to a gene: 2. The CDR3 sequence is CASSEGLAGGYEQYF. For the CDR3, the DNA is TGTGCCAGCAGTGAAGGCCTAGCGGGAGGCTACGAGCAGTACTTC.

This clone occurred once. The genes are TRBV18 and TRBJ2-1; a possible D gene is TRBD1 (6 bases). The germline gives CDR1 KGHSH, CDR2 LQKENI. V was shortened by 3 bases and J by 1 base, with 10 bases between the two germline ends. This CDR3 is 15 amino acids long. The CDR3 DNA is TGTGCCAGCTCACCTGACAGGCTGTCCTACAATGAGCAGTTCTTC. Translated: CASSPDRLSYNEQFF.

The genes are TRBV10-1 and TRBJ1-5, with D possibly being TRBD1 (5 bases). Trimming took 5 bases from V and 9 from J, leaving 11 bases between them. The V gene's germline CDR1 is WNHNN and CDR2 SYGVQD (reference sequence). This CDR3 comprises 12 residues. Here the CDR3 reads CASSPPGGPQHF. The CDR3 coding sequence is TGCGCCAGCAGTCCTCCCGGGGGGCCCCAGCATTTT.

This chain uses TRBV7-6 with TRBJ1-3; D might be TRBD1 (5 bases). Trimming stripped 5 bases from V and 2 bases from J, with 13 bases between. The germline gives CDR1 SGHVS, CDR2 FNYEAQ. The CDR3 contains 15 residues. CDR3: CASSVGGGTGNTIYF. The CDR3 DNA sequence: TGTGCCAGCAGCGTAGGTGGGGGGACTGGAAACACCATATATTTT.

The chain joins TRBV19 to TRBJ1-5, with 7 bases matching TRBD1. Trimming removed 4 bases from V and 4 bases from J; junction bases left unmatched: 13. CDR3 size: 17 residues. The germline gives CDR1 LNHDA, CDR2 SQIVND (reference sequence). CDR3 DNA: TGTGCCAGTAGTAAGGCTGGCAGGGGGGTATGGAATCAGCCCCAGCATTTT. It specifies CASSKAGRGVWNQPQHF.

There are a few counts of this clone. The genes are TRBV5-1 and TRBJ1-2; D not certain. V lost 0 bases, J lost 5 bases, and 5 bases lay in between. Germline V lookup: CDR1 SGHRS, CDR2 YFSETQ. The length of the CDR3 is 12 residues. The CDR3 spells CASSLVRYGYTF. CDR3 DNA sequence: TGCGCCAGCAGCTTGGTCCGGTATGGCTACACCTTC. Full variable domain (missing parts from reference TRBV5-1 and TRBJ1-2): KAGVTQTPRYLIKTRGQQVTLSCSPISGHRSVSWYQQTPGQGLQFLFEYFSETQRNKGNFPGRFSGRQFSNSRSEMNVSTLELGDSALYLCASSLVRYGYTFGSGTRLTVV.

This clone has just a few counts. The genes are TRBV30 and TRBJ1-5; tentatively, D is TRBD1 (5 bases). The CDR3 is 14 amino acids. Germline loops: CDR1 GTSNPN, CDR2 SVGIG (reference sequence). Trimming shortened V by 0 bases and J by 6 bases, and 12 bases separated the two germline ends. CDR3 protein: CAWSVRGGGQPQHF. The CDR3 coding sequence is TGTGCCTGGAGTGTACGCGGGGGAGGTCAGCCCCAGCATTTT.

The chain joins TRBV19 to TRBJ2-5; 9 bases agree with TRBD2. The CDR3 sequence is 13 residues long. Germline assignment: CDR1 LNHDA and CDR2 SQIVND (reference sequence). Unmatched junction bases numbered 3, after V lost 5 bases and J lost 5 bases. The CDR3 spells CASSRSGGETQYF. Written as DNA, the CDR3 is TGTGCCAGTAGTCGTAGCGGGGGCGAGACCCAGTACTTC.

This clone was seen a few times. V gene TRBV6-6 combines with J gene TRBJ2-7; D gene ambiguous. CDR1 and CDR2 from the germline V gene are MNHNY and SVGAGI (reference sequence). V gave up 5 bases and J gave up 5 bases, with 10 bases separating them. This CDR3 has 12 amino acids. CDR3: CASSQILDEQYF. The CDR3, as DNA: TGTGCCAGCAGTCAGATTCTGGACGAGCAGTACTTC.

The chain carries TRBV27 and TRBJ2-2; 15 nucleotides line up with TRBD2. The CDR3 contains 18 residues. The germline gives CDR1 MNHEY, CDR2 SMNVEV (reference sequence). The trim removed 5 bases at V and 4 bases at J, leaving 8 bases unmatched. The CDR3 spells CASSLPGLAGGLTGELFF. The CDR3 DNA reads TGTGCCAGCAGTCTCCCGGGACTAGCGGGGGGTCTCACCGGGGAGCTGTTTTTT.

The chain uses TRBV28 and TRBJ2-1; TRBD1 matches 9 bases. Germline V gene lookup returns CDR1 MDHEN and CDR2 SYDVKM. The CDR3 sequence is 15 residues long. The V and J ends lost 5 bases and 3 bases, in that order; junction bases with no gene match: 5. The CDR3 region has the DNA TGTGCCAGCAGTCCTACAGGGGGCTACTACAATGAGCAGTTCTTC. Residues: CASSPTGGYYNEQFF.

V is TRBV7-9 and J is TRBJ2-1; 8 positions match TRBD2. The germline V gene has CDR1 SEHNR and CDR2 FQNEAQ (reference sequence). The V segment lost 1 base and the J segment 6 bases; nucleotides outside the gene matches: 5. This CDR3 contains 15 residues. The CDR3 here is CASSLVGTRGNEQFF. CDR3 DNA: TGTGCCAGCAGCTTAGTGGGGACTAGAGGCAATGAGCAGTTCTTC.

This clone was picked up one time. The gene calls are TRBV9 and TRBJ2-2, with a possible D match to TRBD1 (6 bases). This CDR3 has 13 amino acids. Germline lookup yields CDR1 SGDLS and CDR2 YYNGEE. Trimming cost V 0 bases and J 6 bases, with 6 bases left between them. DNA for the CDR3: TGTGCCAGCAGCGTAGAGGGGGCCGGGGAGCTGTTTTTT. It specifies CASSVEGAGELFF.

This sequence joins TRBV6-1 and TRBJ2-4, with 10 bases that match TRBD2. Trimming at V came to 3 bases and at J to 1 base, leaving 3 bases not matched to a gene. This CDR3 comprises 16 residues. Germline CDR1 is MNHNS and CDR2 is SASEGT. The CDR3 reads CASSDGLAEAKNIQYF. The DNA for the CDR3 is TGTGCCAGCAGTGACGGACTAGCGGAGGCCAAAAACATTCAGTACTTC.

The V and J genes are TRBV28 and TRBJ1-4; 7 bases line up with TRBD1. Germline trimming cut 5 bases from V and 4 bases from J; bases unmatched to any gene: 7. Germline CDR1 MDHEN, CDR2 SYDVKM. The CDR3 sequence is 15 residues long. The CDR3 reads CASSPQGTVNEKLFF. Here the CDR3 DNA reads TGTGCCAGCAGTCCCCAAGGGACAGTTAATGAAAAACTGTTTTTT.

The chain uses TRBV19 and TRBJ2-1; 12 bases fit TRBD1. Trimming removed 1 base from V and 7 bases from J; junction bases left unmatched: 5. Germline values: CDR1 LNHDA, CDR2 SQIVND (reference sequence). The CDR3 is 16 residues long. The chain's CDR3 is CASSIVGTGGKNEQFF. The CDR3 coding sequence is TGTGCCAGTAGTATAGTTGGGACAGGGGGCAAAAATGAGCAGTTCTTC.

The rearrangement links TRBV7-3 to TRBJ2-2; possible D gene TRBD1, 5 bases. Per germline, CDR1 SGHTA and CDR2 FQGTGA. The CDR3 contains 16 residues. V was pared by 5 bases and J by 0 bases, with 13 bases between. CDR3 in amino acids: CASSVDRYANTGELFF. The CDR3 DNA is TGTGCCAGCAGCGTAGACAGATACGCGAACACCGGGGAGCTGTTTTTT.

The V call is TRBV2, the J call TRBJ2-7; TRBD1 aligns across 7 bases. Per the germline V gene, CDR1 is SNHLY and CDR2 is FYNNEI. With V trimmed by 7 bases and J by 3 bases, 6 bases remained unmatched. This CDR3 spans 13 amino acids. CDR3 sequence (DNA): TGTGCCAGCAAATCGGGACAGAGCTACGAGCAGTACTTC. Translated, it gives CASKSGQSYEQYF.

The chain uses TRBV28 and TRBJ1-2, with 7 bases that match TRBD1. V gave up 4 bases and J gave up 6 bases; unmatched junction bases: 8. CDR1 MDHEN and CDR2 SYDVKM come from the germline V gene. The CDR3 consists of 14 residues. In nucleotides, the CDR3 is TGTGCCAGCAGTTACGCGACAGGGTGGGATGGCTACACCTTC. It is translated as CASSYATGWDGYTF.